These 16 T cell receptor beta chains were all obtained from the same sample, sequenced in a study of regulatory T cells in long-lasting Graves disease (dated by TCRdb to about 2021). Receptor amplification or capture employed multiplex PCR. TCRdb records Illumina HiSeq 4000 as the sequencer. TCR beta libraries were built with iRepertoire HTBI primers and Arm-PCR amplification of CDR3 regions. TCRdb reprocessed the public reads (quality trimming at Q25 with fastp, clone calling with MiXCR) and kept in-frame beta chains. A single entry per CDR3 protein holds the most common genes and DNA from its merged rows. Within this sample are 310,000 or so distinct CDR3 sequences, with 15% to 20% of them counted one time only. Clones ranked in the top ten supply 25% to 30% of the sample. Interpreted using the paper, the time point label stands for: persistent/refractory GD, antithyroid drugs over 5 years with positive TRAb. RNA was extracted from PBMCs in TRIzol for both TCR sequencing and RNA sequencing.

The sample was peripheral blood mononuclear cells (PBMCs), taken when the disease was refractory, from a patient treated with antithyroid drugs. Every receptor here comes from a female donor with Graves disease.

In regard to this clonotype: One end of the junction fails to match germline, which may point to a read error. The chain is built from TRBV28 and TRBJ2-7; D is tentatively TRBD1 or TRBD2 (6 bases each). Germline CDR1 is MDHEN and CDR2 is SYDVKM. CDR3 size: 13 residues. The chain's CDR3 is CPSRDGGASEQYF. The CDR3, as DNA: TGTCCCAGCAGGGACGGGGGCGCCTCCGAGCAGTACTTC.

This clonotype was seen a handful of times. The J gene is TRBJ2-5, the V gene TRBV7-9; no firm D call. The ends were cut back, 5 bases at V and 5 bases at J, with 9 bases in the middle. Per the germline V gene, CDR1 is SEHNR and CDR2 is FQNEAQ (reference sequence). This CDR3 has 12 amino acids. CDR3 sequence: CASSTDGETQYF. The DNA for the CDR3 is TGTGCCAGCAGCACGGACGGGGAGACCCAGTACTTC.

The table lists this clonotype with a few counts. The chain employs TRBV12-3 or TRBV12-4 and TRBJ1-1; D uncertain. Deletions cut 4 bases from V and 0 bases from J, with 15 bases between. The CDR3 runs 16 residues. CDR3 bases: TGTGCCAGCAGTTCACCGAGCCGCGACCTGAACACTGAAGCTTTCTTT. Translating gives CASSSPSRDLNTEAFF.

Of note for this clonotype: With a much larger clone just one base away, this may be a read error. The chain couples TRBV5-1 to TRBJ2-7, with no clear D. Trimming took off 0 bases at V and 4 bases at J, with 8 bases between the two ends. The CDR3 covers 13 residues. CDR1 and CDR2 (germline): SGHRS, YFSETQ. Here the CDR3 reads CASSLGYGYEQYF. The CDR3 DNA is TGCGCCAGCAGCTTGGGGTACGGGTACGAGCAGTACTTC.

This clonotype was observed at least ten times. The rearrangement joins TRBV19 to TRBJ2-7; 12 bases are a match to TRBD1. CDR3 length: 17 amino acids. Per the germline V gene, CDR1 is LNHDA and CDR2 is SQIVND (reference sequence). J lost 4 bases, V lost 5 bases, and 12 bases had no gene match. The CDR3 region is CASSPPPGQGARYEQYF. DNA of the CDR3: TGTGCCAGTAGTCCTCCCCCGGGACAGGGGGCGAGATACGAGCAGTACTTC.

The chain is built from TRBV19 and TRBJ2-5; 9 bases map to TRBD1. The CDR3 runs 15 residues. Unmatched junction bases numbered 8, after V lost 4 bases and J lost 5 bases. Germline CDR1 reads LNHDA; CDR2 reads SQIVND (reference sequence). The CDR3 reads CASSSPDRGHETQYF. The CDR3 coding sequence is TGTGCCAGTAGTAGCCCGGACAGGGGACACGAGACCCAGTACTTC.

CDR3 protein: CASRRDRGRSPLHF. The CDR3 nucleotides are TGTGCCAGCAGAAGAGACAGGGGGCGATCACCCCTCCACTTT. This rearrangement joins TRBV6-2 or TRBV6-3 to TRBJ1-6; 10 bases are a match to TRBD1. This CDR3 is built from 14 residues. CDR1 MNHEY and CDR2 SVGEGT come from the germline V gene. With 6 bases clipped from V and 10 bases from J, the junction kept 6 bases outside the gene matches.

This clonotype showed up many times. The chain joins TRBV5-1 to TRBJ1-2, with 8 bases that match TRBD1. Germline V gene data show CDR1 as SGHRS and CDR2 as YFSETQ. The CDR3 covers 14 residues. V shed 3 bases and J 2 bases; nucleotides not matched to a gene: 3. The CDR3 sequence is CASSSTGGNYGYTF. DNA of the CDR3: TGCGCCAGCAGCTCCACAGGGGGAAACTATGGCTACACCTTC. Complete variable domain (other parts from reference TRBV5-1 and TRBJ1-2): KAGVTQTPRYLIKTRGQQVTLSCSPISGHRSVSWYQQTPGQGLQFLFEYFSETQRNKGNFPGRFSGRQFSNSRSEMNVSTLELGDSALYLCASSSTGGNYGYTFGSGTRLTVV.

This clonotype was observed at least ten times. V usage is TRBV3-1 and J usage is TRBJ2-3; D not resolved. CDR1 is LGHDT and CDR2 is YNNKEL in the germline V gene (reference sequence). The length of the CDR3 is 13 residues. V was clipped by 10 bases and J by 0 bases, with 11 bases between them. This CDR3 is CATAVGSTDTQYF. CDR3 nucleotide sequence: TGTGCCACCGCGGTTGGGAGCACAGATACGCAGTATTTT.

This clonotype has at least ten counts. The chain couples TRBV7-9 to TRBJ2-5, with 7 bases aligning to TRBD2. This CDR3 has 14 residues. V dropped 2 bases and J dropped 4; count of bases not matched to a gene: 4. Germline V gives CDR1 SEHNR, CDR2 FQNEAQ (reference sequence). CDR3 in DNA: TGTGCCAGCAGCTTAAGCGGGGTGGGAGAGACCCAGTACTTC. Amino acids: CASSLSGVGETQYF.

This clonotype showed up many times. The DNA of the CDR3 is TGTGCCAGCTCAACGGGACAGGGGAACACTGAAGCTTTCTTT. Translated, it gives CASSTGQGNTEAFF. J is TRBJ1-1 and V is TRBV18; 9 bases line up with TRBD1. Germline CDR1 is KGHSH and CDR2 is LQKENI. Trimming cost V 5 bases and J 1 base; bases outside gene matches: 2. This CDR3 is 14 amino acids long.

The table lists this clonotype with many counts. The J gene is TRBJ2-7, the V gene TRBV6-1, with unresolved D. Trimming stripped 5 bases from V and 3 bases from J, with 11 bases between. From germline, CDR1 is MNHNS and CDR2 SASEGT. This CDR3 is 13 amino acids long. The CDR3 nucleotides read TGTGCCAGCAGTCCTACTAACCGCTACGAGCAGTACTTC. It codes for CASSPTNRYEQYF.

In this sample, this clonotype turned up a few times. V gene TRBV5-1 combines with J gene TRBJ2-5; D possibly matches TRBD1 or TRBD2 (6 bases each). The CDR3 is 16 amino acids. CDR1 and CDR2 (germline): SGHRS, YFSETQ. Trimming removed 1 base from V and 5 bases from J, with 18 bases in between. The CDR3 DNA follows: TGCGCCAGCAGCTTGAATTCTTTGGGGGGCCGCGAGACCCAGTACTTC. Amino acid sequence: CASSLNSLGGRETQYF.

This clonotype was recorded many times. The chain joins TRBV28 to TRBJ1-2; perhaps TRBD1 as D (6 bases). This CDR3 has 15 residues. V lost 7 bases to trimming and J lost 3 bases, with 18 bases between them. CDR1 is MDHEN and CDR2 is SYDVKM in the germline V gene. The CDR3: CASTEQGLEDYGYTF. CDR3 coding DNA: TGTGCCAGCACCGAGCAGGGGTTAGAGGACTATGGCTACACCTTC.

This clonotype was detected many times. V gene TRBV2 combines with J gene TRBJ1-2, with a tentative D call TRBD1 (6 bases). CDR3 size: 11 residues. Germline V CDR1 and CDR2: SNHLY, FYNNEI. Trimming left V 6 bases short and J 8 bases short, with 10 bases between. CDR3 sequence reads: CASSAGVGYTF. In DNA form, the CDR3 reads TGTGCCAGCAGCGCAGGGGTCGGCTACACCTTC.

This clonotype was found many times. J is TRBJ1-5 and V is TRBV2, with 8 positions matching TRBD1. Germline CDR1 reads SNHLY; CDR2 reads FYNNEI. CDR3 length equals 15 residues. The V segment lost 2 bases and the J segment 1 base; nucleotides outside the gene matches: 1. CDR3 bases: TGTGCCAGCAGTGAACGACAGGGGAGCAATCAGCCCCAGCATTTT. Protein product: CASSERQGSNQPQHF.